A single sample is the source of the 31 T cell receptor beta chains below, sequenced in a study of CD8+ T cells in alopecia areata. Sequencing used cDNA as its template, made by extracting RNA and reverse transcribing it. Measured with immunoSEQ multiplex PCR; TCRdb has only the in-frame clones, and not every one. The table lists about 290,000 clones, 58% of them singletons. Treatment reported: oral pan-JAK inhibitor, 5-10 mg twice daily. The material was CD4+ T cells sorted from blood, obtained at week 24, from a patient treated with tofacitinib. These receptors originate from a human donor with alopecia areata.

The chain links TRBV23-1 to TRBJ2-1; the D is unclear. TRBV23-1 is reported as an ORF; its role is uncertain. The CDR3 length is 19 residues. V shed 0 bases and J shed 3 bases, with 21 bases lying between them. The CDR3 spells CASSQSPLPGEVGYNEQFF. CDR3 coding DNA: TGCGCCAGCAGTCAATCCCCCCTGCCCGGCGAAGTGGGCTACAATGAGCAGTTCTTC.

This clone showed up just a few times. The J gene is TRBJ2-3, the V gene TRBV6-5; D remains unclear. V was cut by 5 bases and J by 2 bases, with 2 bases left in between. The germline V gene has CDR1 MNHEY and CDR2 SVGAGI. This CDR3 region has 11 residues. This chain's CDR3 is CASSNTDTQYF. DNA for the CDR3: TGTGCCAGCAGTAACACAGATACGCAGTATTTT.

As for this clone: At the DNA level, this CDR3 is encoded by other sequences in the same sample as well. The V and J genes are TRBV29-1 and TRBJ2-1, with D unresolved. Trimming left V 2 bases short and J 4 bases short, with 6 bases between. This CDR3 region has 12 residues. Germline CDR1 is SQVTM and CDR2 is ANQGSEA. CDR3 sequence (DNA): TGCAGCGTTGAAAGGGCATACAATGAGCAGTTCTTC. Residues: CSVERAYNEQFF.

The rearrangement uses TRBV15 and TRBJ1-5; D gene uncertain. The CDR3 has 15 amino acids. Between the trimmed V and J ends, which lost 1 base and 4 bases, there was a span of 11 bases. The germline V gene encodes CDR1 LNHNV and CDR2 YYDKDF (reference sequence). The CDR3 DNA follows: TGTGCCACCAGCAGAGGGGAAGGGCGGAATCAGCCCCAGCATTTT. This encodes CATSRGEGRNQPQHF. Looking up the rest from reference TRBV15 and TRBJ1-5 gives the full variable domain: DAMVIQNPRYQVTQFGKPVTLSCSQTLNHNVMYWYQQKSSQAPKLLFHYYDKDFNNEADTPDNFQSRRPNTSFCFLDIRSPGLGDTAMYLCATSRGEGRNQPQHFGDGTRLSIL.

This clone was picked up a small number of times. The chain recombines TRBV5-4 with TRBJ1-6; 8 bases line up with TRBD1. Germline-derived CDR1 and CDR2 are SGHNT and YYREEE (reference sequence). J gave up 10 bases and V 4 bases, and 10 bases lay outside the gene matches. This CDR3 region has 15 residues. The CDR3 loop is CASSLLDRAGSPLHF. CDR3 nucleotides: TGTGCCAGCAGCCTACTGGACAGGGCAGGATCACCCCTCCACTTT.

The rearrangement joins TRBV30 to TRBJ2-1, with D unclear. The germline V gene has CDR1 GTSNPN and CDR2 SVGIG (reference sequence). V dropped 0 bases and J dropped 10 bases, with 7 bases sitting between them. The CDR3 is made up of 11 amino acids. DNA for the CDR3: TGTGCCTGGAGTGTAAGGGAAGAGCAGTTCTTC. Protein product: CAWSVREEQFF.

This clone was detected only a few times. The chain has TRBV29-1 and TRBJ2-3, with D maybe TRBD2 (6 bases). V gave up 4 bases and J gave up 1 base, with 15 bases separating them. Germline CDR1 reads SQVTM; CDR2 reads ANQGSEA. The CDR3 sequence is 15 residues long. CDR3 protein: CSVGVGGMGTDTQYF. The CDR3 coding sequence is TGCAGCGTTGGAGTCGGAGGGATGGGCACAGATACGCAGTATTTT.

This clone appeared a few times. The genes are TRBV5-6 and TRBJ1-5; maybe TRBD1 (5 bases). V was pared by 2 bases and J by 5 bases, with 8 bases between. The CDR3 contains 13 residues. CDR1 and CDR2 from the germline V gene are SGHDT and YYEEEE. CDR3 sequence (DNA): TGTGCCAGCAGCTTCTCCAGGGATCAGCCCCAGCATTTT. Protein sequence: CASSFSRDQPQHF.

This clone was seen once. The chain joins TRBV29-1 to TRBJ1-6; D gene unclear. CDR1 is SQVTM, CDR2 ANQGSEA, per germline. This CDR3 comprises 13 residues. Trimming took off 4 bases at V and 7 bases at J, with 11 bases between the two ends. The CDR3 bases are TGCAGCGTTGGGTGGGCCGAAAATTCACCCCTCCACTTT. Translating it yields CSVGWAENSPLHF.

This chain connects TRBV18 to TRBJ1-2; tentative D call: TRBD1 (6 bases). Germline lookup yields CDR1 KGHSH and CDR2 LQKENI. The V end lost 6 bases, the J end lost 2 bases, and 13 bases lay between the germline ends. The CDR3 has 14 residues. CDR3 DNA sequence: TGTGCCAGCTCCGAGGACAGACAAAACTATGGCTACACCTTC. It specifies CASSEDRQNYGYTF. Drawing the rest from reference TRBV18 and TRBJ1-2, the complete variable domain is NAGVMQNPRHLVRRRGQEARLRCSPMKGHSHVYWYRQLPEEGLKFMVYLQKENIIDESGMPKERFSAEFPKEGPSILRIQQVVRGDSAAYFCASSEDRQNYGYTFGSGTRLTVV.

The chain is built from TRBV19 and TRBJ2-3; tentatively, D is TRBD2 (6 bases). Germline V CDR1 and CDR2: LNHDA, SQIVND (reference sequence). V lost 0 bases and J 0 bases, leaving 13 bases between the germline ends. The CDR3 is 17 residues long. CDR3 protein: CASSIERGRGSTDTQYF. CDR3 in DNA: TGTGCCAGTAGTATAGAACGCGGTCGGGGGAGCACAGATACGCAGTATTTT.

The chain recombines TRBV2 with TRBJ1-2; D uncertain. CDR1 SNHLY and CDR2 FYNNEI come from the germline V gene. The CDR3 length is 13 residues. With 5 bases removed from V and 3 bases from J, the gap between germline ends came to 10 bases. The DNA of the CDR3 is TGTGCCAGCAGTAAAACATCCGACTATGGCTACACCTTC. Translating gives CASSKTSDYGYTF. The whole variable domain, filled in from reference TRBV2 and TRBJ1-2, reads EPEVTQTPSHQVTQMGQEVILRCVPISNHLYFYWYRQILGQKVEFLVSFYNNEISEKSEIFDDQFSVERPDGSNFTLKIRSTKLEDSAMYFCASSKTSDYGYTFGSGTRLTVV.

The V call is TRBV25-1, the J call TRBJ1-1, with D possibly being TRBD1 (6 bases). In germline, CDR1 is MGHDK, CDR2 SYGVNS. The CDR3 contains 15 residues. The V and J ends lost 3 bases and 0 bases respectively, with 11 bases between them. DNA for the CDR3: TGTGCCAGCAGTGACCCAGGACAGATGAACACTGAAGCTTTCTTT. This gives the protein CASSDPGQMNTEAFF.

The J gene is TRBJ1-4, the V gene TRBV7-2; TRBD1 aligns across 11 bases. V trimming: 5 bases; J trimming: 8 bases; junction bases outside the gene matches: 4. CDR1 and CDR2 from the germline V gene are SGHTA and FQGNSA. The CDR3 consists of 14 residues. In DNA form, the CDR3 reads TGTGCCAGCAGCCAGGACAGGGGGCTCGAAAAACTGTTTTTT. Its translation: CASSQDRGLEKLFF.

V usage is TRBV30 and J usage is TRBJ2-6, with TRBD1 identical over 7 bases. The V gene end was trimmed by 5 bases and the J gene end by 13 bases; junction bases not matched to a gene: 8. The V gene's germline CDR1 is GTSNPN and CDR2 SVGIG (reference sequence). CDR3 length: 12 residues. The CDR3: CAWSTGTRVLTF. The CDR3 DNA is TGTGCCTGGTCGACAGGGACCAGGGTCCTGACTTTC.

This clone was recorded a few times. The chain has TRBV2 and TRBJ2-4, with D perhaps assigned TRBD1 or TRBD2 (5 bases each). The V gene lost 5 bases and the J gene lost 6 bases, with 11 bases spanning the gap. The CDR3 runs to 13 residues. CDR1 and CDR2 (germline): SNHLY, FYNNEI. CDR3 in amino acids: CASSIGGPNIQYF. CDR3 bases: TGTGCCAGCAGTATTGGGGGTCCAAACATTCAGTACTTC. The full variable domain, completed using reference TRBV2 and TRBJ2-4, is EPEVTQTPSHQVTQMGQEVILRCVPISNHLYFYWYRQILGQKVEFLVSFYNNEISEKSEIFDDQFSVERPDGSNFTLKIRSTKLEDSAMYFCASSIGGPNIQYFGAGTRLSVL.

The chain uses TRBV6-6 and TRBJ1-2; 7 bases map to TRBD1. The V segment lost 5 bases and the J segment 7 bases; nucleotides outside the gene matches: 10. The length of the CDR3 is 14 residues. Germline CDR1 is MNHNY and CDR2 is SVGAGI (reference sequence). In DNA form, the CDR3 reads TGTGCCAGCAGTCCCAACGACAGGGTGGGTGGCTACACCTTC. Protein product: CASSPNDRVGGYTF.

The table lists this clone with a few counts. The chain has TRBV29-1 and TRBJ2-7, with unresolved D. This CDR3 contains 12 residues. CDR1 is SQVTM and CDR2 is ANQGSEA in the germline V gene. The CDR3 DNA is TGCATGGGCGGAAATGGGTTTTACGAGCAGTACTTC. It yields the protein CMGGNGFYEQYF.

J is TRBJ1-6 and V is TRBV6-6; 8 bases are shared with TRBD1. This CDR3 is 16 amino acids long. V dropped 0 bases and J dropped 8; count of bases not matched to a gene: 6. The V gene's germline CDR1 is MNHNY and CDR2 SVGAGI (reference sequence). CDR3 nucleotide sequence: TGTGCCAGCAGTTACTCACCGGGACAGGACCATTCACCCCTCCACTTT. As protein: CASSYSPGQDHSPLHF.

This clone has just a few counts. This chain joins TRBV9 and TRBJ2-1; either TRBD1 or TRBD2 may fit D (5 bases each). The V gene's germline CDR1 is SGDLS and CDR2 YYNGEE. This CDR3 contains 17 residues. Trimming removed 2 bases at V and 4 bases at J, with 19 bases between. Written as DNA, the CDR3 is TGTGCCAGCAGCGTTGCCTTCGGGACCGCCCCTTACAATGAGCAGTTCTTC. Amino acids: CASSVAFGTAPYNEQFF.

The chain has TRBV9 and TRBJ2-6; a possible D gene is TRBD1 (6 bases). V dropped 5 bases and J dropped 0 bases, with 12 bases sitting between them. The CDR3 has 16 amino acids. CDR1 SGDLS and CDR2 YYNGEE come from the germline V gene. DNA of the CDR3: TGTGCCAGCAGTGTTCGACAGGCCTCTGGGGCCAACGTCCTGACTTTC. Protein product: CASSVRQASGANVLTF.

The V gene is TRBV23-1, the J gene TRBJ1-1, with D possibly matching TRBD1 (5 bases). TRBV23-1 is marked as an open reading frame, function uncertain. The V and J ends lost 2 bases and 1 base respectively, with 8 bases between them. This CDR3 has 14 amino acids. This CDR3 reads CASSQQGPNTEAFF. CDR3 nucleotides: TGCGCCAGCAGTCAACAGGGTCCGAACACTGAAGCTTTCTTT.

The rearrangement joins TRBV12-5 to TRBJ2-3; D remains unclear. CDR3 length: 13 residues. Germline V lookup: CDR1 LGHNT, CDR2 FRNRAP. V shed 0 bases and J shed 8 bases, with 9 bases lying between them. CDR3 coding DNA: TGTGCTAGTGGTTTGGTACATGAGGCTACGCAGTATTTT. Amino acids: CASGLVHEATQYF.

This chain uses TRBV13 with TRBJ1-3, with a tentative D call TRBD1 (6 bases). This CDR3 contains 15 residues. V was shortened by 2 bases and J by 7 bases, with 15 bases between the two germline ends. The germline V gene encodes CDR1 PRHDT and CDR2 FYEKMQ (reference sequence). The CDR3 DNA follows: TGTGCCAGCAGCTTATGGGGGGCGCGGATGAACACCATATATTTT. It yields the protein CASSLWGARMNTIYF.

DNA for the CDR3: TGCAGTGCCGCGCCCACAGATACGCAGTATTTT. Encoded protein: CSAAPTDTQYF. The chain has TRBV20-1 and TRBJ2-3; D uncertain. Trimming left V 6 bases short and J 2 bases short, with 6 bases between. The germline CDR1 and CDR2 sequences are DFQATT and SNEGSKA (reference sequence). This CDR3 is 11 amino acids long.

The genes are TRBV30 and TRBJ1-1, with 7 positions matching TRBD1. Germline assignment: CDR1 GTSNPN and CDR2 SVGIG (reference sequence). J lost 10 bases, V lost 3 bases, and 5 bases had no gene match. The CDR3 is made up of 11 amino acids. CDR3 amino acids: CAWSQGQRAFF. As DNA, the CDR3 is TGTGCCTGGAGCCAGGGACAGAGAGCTTTCTTT.

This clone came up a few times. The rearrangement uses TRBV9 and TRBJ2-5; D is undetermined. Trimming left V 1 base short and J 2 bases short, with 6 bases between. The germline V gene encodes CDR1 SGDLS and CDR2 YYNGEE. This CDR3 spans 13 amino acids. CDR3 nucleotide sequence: TGTGCCAGCAGCGTATCCCCTCAAGAGACCCAGTACTTC. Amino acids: CASSVSPQETQYF.

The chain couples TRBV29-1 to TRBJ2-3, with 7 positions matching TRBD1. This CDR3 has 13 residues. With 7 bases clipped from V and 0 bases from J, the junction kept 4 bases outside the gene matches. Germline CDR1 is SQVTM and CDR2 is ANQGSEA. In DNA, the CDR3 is TGCAGCGGGACAGGAATGAGCACAGATACGCAGTATTTT. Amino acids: CSGTGMSTDTQYF.

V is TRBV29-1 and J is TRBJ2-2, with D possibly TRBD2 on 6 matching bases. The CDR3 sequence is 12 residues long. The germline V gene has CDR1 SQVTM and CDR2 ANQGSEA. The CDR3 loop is CSVRAGPGELFF. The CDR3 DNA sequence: TGCAGTGTAAGGGCGGGGCCCGGGGAGCTGTTTTTT.

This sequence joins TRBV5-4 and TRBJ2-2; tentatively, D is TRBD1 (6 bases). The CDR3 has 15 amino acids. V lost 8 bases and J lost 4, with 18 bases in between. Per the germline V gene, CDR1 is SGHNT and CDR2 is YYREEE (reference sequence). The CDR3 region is CASTTGVGGTGELFF. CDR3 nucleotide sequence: TGTGCCAGTACCACTGGGGTAGGGGGCACCGGGGAGCTGTTTTTT.

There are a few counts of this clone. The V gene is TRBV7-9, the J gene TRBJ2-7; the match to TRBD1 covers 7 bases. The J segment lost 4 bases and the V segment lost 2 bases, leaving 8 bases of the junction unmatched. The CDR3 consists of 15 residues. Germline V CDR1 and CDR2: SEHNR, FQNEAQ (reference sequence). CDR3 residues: CASSLLIVQGYEQYF. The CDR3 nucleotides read TGTGCCAGCAGCTTACTGATAGTACAGGGGTACGAGCAGTACTTC.